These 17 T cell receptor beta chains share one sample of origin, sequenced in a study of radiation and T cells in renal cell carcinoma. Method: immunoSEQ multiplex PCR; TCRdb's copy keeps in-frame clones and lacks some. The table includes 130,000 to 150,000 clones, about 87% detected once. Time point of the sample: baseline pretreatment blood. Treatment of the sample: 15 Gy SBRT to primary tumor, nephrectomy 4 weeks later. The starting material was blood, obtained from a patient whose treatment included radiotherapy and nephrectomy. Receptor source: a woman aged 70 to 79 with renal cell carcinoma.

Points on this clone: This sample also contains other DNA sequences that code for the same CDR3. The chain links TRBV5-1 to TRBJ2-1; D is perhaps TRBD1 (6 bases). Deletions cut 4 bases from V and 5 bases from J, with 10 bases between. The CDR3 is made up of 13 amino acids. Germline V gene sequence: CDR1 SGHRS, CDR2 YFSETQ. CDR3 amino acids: CASSSTGNNEQFF. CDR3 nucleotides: TGCGCCAGCAGCAGTACAGGGAACAATGAGCAGTTCTTC.

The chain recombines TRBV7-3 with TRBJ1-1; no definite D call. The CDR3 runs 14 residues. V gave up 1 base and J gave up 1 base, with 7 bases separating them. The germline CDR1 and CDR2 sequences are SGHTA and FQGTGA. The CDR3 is CASSLNIGNTEAFF. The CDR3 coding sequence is TGTGCCAGCAGCTTAAATATAGGGAACACTGAAGCTTTCTTT.

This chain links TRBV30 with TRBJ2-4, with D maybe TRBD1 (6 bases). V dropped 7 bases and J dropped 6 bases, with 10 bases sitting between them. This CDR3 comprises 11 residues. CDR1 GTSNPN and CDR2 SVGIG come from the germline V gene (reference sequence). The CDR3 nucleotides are TGTGCCTCAACCAGGGGAAACATTCAGTACTTC. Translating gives CASTRGNIQYF.

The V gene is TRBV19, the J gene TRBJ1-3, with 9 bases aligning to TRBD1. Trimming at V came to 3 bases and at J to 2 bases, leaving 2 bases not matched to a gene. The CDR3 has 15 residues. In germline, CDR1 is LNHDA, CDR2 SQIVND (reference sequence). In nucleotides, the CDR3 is TGTGCCAGTAGTATTCGACAGGGGGCTGGAAACACCATATATTTT. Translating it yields CASSIRQGAGNTIYF.

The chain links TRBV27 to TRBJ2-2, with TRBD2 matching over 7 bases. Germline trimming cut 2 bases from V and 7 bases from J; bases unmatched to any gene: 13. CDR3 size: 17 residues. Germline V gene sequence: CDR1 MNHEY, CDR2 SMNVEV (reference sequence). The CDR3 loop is CASSLSPTSLRFGELFF. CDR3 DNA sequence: TGTGCCAGCAGTTTAAGTCCGACTAGCCTCCGTTTCGGGGAGCTGTTTTTT.

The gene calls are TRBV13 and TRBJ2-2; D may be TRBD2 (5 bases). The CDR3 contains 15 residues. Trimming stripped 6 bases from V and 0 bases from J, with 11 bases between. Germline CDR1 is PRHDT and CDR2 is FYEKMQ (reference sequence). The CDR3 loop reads CASRRGSSNTGELFF. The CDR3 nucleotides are TGTGCCAGCAGACGGGGTAGCTCGAACACCGGGGAGCTGTTTTTT.

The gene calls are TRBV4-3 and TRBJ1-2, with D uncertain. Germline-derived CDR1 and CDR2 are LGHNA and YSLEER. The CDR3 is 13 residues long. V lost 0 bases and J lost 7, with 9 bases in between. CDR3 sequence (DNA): TGCGCCAGCAGCCAAGACAGAGGTTTTGGCTACACCTTC. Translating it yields CASSQDRGFGYTF.

The CDR3 DNA is TGTGCCTGGCGGGACATCTTCTACGAGCAGTACTTC. This gives the protein CAWRDIFYEQYF. The V call is TRBV30, the J call TRBJ2-7; D possibly corresponds to TRBD1 (6 bases). The CDR3 is made up of 12 amino acids. Germline V gives CDR1 GTSNPN, CDR2 SVGIG (reference sequence). V lost 5 bases to trimming and J lost 3 bases, with 11 bases between them.

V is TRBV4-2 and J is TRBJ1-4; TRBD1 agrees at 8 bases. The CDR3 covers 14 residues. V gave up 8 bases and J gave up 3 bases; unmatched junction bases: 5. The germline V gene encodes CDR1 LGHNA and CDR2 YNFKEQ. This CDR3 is CASRRQGPNEKLFF. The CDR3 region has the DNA TGTGCCAGCCGCAGACAGGGGCCTAATGAAAAACTGTTTTTT.

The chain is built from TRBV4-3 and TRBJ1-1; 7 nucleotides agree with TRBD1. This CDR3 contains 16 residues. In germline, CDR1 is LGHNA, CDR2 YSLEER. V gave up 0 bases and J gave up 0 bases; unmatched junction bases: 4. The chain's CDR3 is CASSQETGRLNTEAFF. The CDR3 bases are TGCGCCAGCAGCCAAGAGACAGGGAGGCTGAACACTGAAGCTTTCTTT.

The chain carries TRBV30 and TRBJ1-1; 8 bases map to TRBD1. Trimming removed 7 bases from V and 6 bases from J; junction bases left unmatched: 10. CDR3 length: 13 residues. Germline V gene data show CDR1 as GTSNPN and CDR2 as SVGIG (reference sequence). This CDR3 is CAYTGGRLSEAFF. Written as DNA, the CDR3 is TGTGCCTACACAGGGGGACGGCTCTCTGAAGCTTTCTTT.

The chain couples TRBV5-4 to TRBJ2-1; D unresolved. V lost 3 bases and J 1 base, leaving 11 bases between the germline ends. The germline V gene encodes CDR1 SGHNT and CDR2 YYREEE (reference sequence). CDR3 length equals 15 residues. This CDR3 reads CASSSNLGSYNEQFF. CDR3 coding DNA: TGTGCCAGCAGCTCAAACTTGGGGTCCTACAATGAGCAGTTCTTC.

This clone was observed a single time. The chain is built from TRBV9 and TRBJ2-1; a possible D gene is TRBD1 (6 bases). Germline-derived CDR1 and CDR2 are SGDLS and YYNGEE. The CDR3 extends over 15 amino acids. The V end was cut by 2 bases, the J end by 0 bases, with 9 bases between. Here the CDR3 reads CASSVQDSSYNEQFF. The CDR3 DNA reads TGTGCCAGCAGCGTCCAGGACAGCTCCTACAATGAGCAGTTCTTC.

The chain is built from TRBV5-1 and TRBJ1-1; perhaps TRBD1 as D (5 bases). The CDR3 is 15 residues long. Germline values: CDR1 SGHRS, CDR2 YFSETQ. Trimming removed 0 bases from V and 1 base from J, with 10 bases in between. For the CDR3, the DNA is TGCGCCAGCAGCTTGGTTGTGGGGGGGAACACTGAAGCTTTCTTT. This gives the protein CASSLVVGGNTEAFF.

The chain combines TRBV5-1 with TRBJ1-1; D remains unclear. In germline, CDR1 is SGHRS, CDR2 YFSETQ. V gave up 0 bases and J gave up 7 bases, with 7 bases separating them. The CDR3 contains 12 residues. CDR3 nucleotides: TGCGCCAGCAGCTTGGACGCGGGTGAAGCTTTCTTT. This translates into CASSLDAGEAFF.

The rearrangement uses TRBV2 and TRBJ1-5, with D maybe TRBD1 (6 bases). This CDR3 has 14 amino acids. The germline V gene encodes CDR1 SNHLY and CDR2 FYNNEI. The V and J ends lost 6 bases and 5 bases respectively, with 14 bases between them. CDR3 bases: TGTGCCAGCAGAGCACAGGGATTGGATCAGCCCCAGCATTTT. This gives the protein CASRAQGLDQPQHF.

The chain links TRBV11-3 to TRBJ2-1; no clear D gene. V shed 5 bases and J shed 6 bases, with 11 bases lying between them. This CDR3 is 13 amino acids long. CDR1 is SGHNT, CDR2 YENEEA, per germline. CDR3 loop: CASSRLKSNEQFF. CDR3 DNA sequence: TGTGCCAGCAGCCGGTTAAAGTCCAATGAGCAGTTCTTC.